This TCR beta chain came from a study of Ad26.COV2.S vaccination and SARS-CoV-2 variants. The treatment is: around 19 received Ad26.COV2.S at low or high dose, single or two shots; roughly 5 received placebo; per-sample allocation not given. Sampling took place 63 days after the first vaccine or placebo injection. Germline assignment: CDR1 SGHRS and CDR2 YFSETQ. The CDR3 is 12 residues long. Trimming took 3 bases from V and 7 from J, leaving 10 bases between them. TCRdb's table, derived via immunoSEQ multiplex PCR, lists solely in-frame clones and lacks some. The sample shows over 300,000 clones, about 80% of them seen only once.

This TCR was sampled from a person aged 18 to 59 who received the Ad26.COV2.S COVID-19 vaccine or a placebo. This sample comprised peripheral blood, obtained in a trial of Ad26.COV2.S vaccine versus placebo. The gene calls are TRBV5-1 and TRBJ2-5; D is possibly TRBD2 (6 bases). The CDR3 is CASSSGRGTQYF. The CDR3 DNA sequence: TGCGCCAGCAGCTCCGGGCGGGGGACCCAGTACTTC.